This T cell receptor (beta chain) was found in a study of beta chain bispecific antibodies for T cell cancers. TCRdb processed the 5' RACE reads anew with MiXCR; each CDR3 protein has one entry. The top ten hold roughly 5.1% of the sample, which has 20,000 to 25,000 distinct CDR3 sequences, 2% to 2.5% seen once. This clonotype was counted many times. Antigen specificity is unknown. Trimming pared 5 bases from V and 10 bases from J, leaving 12 bases between. This CDR3 is built from 13 residues. CDR1 is SEHNR and CDR2 is FQNEAQ in the germline V gene (reference sequence). Either OKT3 anti-CD3 antibody or CD3/CD28 beads expanded T cells from blood mononuclear cells over about three days. General observations from the study: The leukemia cells, rather than normal T cells, gave most of the targeted TRBV signal. Apart from targeted and closely related genes, other TRBV families appeared unaffected by TRBV-directed bispecific antibodies. Versus anti-CD19, anti-TRBV12 exposure cut the TRBV12-3 share of TRBV signal by just over 97%.

The chain recombines TRBV7-9 with TRBJ1-6, with a weak D call TRBD1 (5 bases). Here the sequenced sample was healthy donor T cells cultured with leukemia cells, taken from a culture containing a bispecific antibody targeting TCR Vbeta12. The clonotype comes from a human donor in good health. Some clones in this sample may be carry-over from other donors' samples. The CDR3 nucleotides are TGTGCCAGCAGCCCCCGTGGGACCTCACCCCTCCACTTT. It is translated as CASSPRGTSPLHF.